The 17 T cell receptor beta chains listed next were all sequenced from one sample in a study of T cell responses to AZD1222 COVID-19 vaccine. Repertoires were generated with immunoSEQ multiplex PCR, while TCRdb's copy carries only in-frame clones and drops some. The repertoire has 100,000 or so clones, 80% to 90% of them found once; the top ten carry 4% to 5%. This sample comprised peripheral blood, obtained on day 0 of MenACWY control vaccination. The source is an adult in good health.

The chain joins TRBV10-1 to TRBJ2-3; weak D call: TRBD2 (5 bases). The CDR3 spans 13 residues. From germline, CDR1 is WNHNN and CDR2 SYGVQD (reference sequence). Trimming shortened V by 3 bases and J by 8 bases, and 12 bases separated the two germline ends. CDR3 coding DNA: TGCGCCAGCAGTGACCCGCCTGGAGGTACGCAGTATTTT. It translates to CASSDPPGGTQYF.

The chain links TRBV4-1 to TRBJ2-7; 7 nucleotides match TRBD1. The junction had 9 bases not matched to a gene; V was cut back by 4 bases and J by 3 bases. Looked up from germline, CDR1 is MGHRA and CDR2 is YSYEKL. CDR3 length: 15 amino acids. The CDR3 sequence: CASSRLTGLSYEQYF. The CDR3 bases are TGCGCCAGCAGCCGCCTGACAGGGTTAAGCTACGAGCAGTACTTC.

This chain links TRBV5-1 with TRBJ2-7; tentatively, D is TRBD2 (7 bases). V was clipped by 1 base and J by 7 bases, with 24 bases between them. The CDR3 totals 17 residues. From germline, CDR1 is SGHRS and CDR2 YFSETQ. CDR3 in amino acids: CASSLFGGGGGREEQYF. CDR3 DNA: TGCGCCAGCAGCTTGTTTGGCGGGGGCGGGGGCCGGGAAGAGCAGTACTTC.

V gene TRBV28 combines with J gene TRBJ1-4, with 8 positions matching TRBD1. Trimming took 6 bases from V and 8 from J; bases not matched to a gene: 11. This CDR3 comprises 15 residues. Per germline, CDR1 MDHEN and CDR2 SYDVKM. The CDR3 loop is CASSRGQGSFEKLFF. The CDR3 coding sequence is TGTGCCAGCAGCCGTGGACAGGGATCTTTCGAAAAACTGTTTTTT. Looking up the rest from reference TRBV28 and TRBJ1-4 gives the full variable domain: DVKVTQSSRYLVKRTGEKVFLECVQDMDHENMFWYRQDPGLGLRLIYFSYDVKMKEKGDIPEGYSVSREKKERFSLILESASTNQTSMYLCASSRGQGSFEKLFFGSGTQLSVL.

The rearrangement links TRBV19 to TRBJ1-4, with 9 bases lining up with TRBD1. Germline-derived CDR1 and CDR2 are LNHDA and SQIVND (reference sequence). The CDR3 contains 18 residues. V was clipped by 6 bases and J by 0 bases; unmatched bases: 11. CDR3 protein: CASRPLRDRETTNEKLFF. The CDR3 DNA is TGTGCCAGTAGACCTCTCCGGGACAGGGAAACAACTAATGAAAAACTGTTTTTT.

A note on this clone: The DNA is left out, because the CDR3 cannot be placed on it with certainty; the CDR3 is given as TCRdb lists it. The genes are TRBV7-9 and TRBJ2-7. Including both end residues, the CDR3 is 14 amino acids long. CDR1 is SEHNR and CDR2 is FQNEAQ in the germline V gene (reference sequence). The CDR3 loop reads CASSSSSWPYEQYF.

The chain recombines TRBV5-1 with TRBJ2-3; tentative D call: TRBD1 (5 bases). In germline, CDR1 is SGHRS, CDR2 YFSETQ. The CDR3 loop spans 16 amino acids. V was cut by 0 bases and J by 0 bases, with 11 bases left in between. This CDR3 is CASSLEGRASTDTQYF. The DNA for the CDR3 is TGCGCCAGCAGCTTGGAGGGCAGGGCGAGCACAGATACGCAGTATTTT.

V and J are TRBV6-5 and TRBJ1-5, with 7 bases lining up with TRBD1. V gave up 6 bases and J gave up 7 bases; unmatched junction bases: 6. The V gene's germline CDR1 is MNHEY and CDR2 SVGAGI. The CDR3 runs 13 residues. CDR3 in amino acids: CASSTQGGQPQHF. The CDR3 DNA sequence: TGTGCCAGCAGCACCCAGGGGGGCCAGCCCCAGCATTTT.

The rearrangement links TRBV28 to TRBJ1-2; 7 nucleotides agree with TRBD1. The CDR3 runs 13 residues. Germline values: CDR1 MDHEN, CDR2 SYDVKM. The V and J ends lost 7 bases and 6 bases, in that order; junction bases with no gene match: 8. CDR3 nucleotides: TGTGCCAGCACCTGGTACAGGGGAGATGGCTACACCTTC. It codes for CASTWYRGDGYTF.

The gene calls are TRBV30 and TRBJ1-4, with 7 bases that match TRBD1. V shed 7 bases and J 8 bases; nucleotides not matched to a gene: 10. There are 13 residues in the CDR3. Looked up from germline, CDR1 is GTSNPN and CDR2 is SVGIG (reference sequence). CDR3 DNA sequence: TGTGCCTTCCAGGGAGGGGGACAGGAAAAACTGTTTTTT. This gives the protein CAFQGGGQEKLFF.

V usage is TRBV15 and J usage is TRBJ2-7, with D hard to call. This CDR3 is 12 amino acids long. The V end was cut by 1 base, the J end by 5 bases, with 6 bases between. Germline assignment: CDR1 LNHNV and CDR2 YYDKDF (reference sequence). The CDR3 region is CATSRGWNEQYF. CDR3 DNA: TGTGCCACCAGCAGAGGCTGGAACGAGCAGTACTTC.

V is TRBV28 and J is TRBJ1-3; a weak D match, TRBD1 (5 bases). CDR3 length: 15 residues. V was trimmed by 5 bases and J by 4 bases, leaving 15 bases between them. The germline gives CDR1 MDHEN, CDR2 SYDVKM. CDR3 nucleotide sequence: TGTGCCAGCAGTCCCAGCCTCCCAGGGGGAAACACCATATATTTT. Its protein product is CASSPSLPGGNTIYF.

The rearrangement links TRBV7-2 to TRBJ1-2, with 9 bases matching TRBD1. From germline, CDR1 is SGHTA and CDR2 FQGNSA. This CDR3 has 15 residues. Unmatched junction bases numbered 8, after V lost 5 bases and J lost 4 bases. The CDR3 DNA sequence: TGTGCCAGCAGCGCCGGGACAGGGTACGTCTATGGCTACACCTTC. It translates to CASSAGTGYVYGYTF.

The chain combines TRBV11-2 with TRBJ2-3, with 8 bases aligning to TRBD2. The CDR3 sequence is 15 residues long. Germline CDR1 reads SGHAT; CDR2 reads FQNNGV. J lost 1 base, V lost 5 bases, and 5 bases had no gene match. The CDR3 loop reads CASSPQGLGTDTQYF. The CDR3 DNA follows: TGTGCCAGCAGCCCCCAGGGACTAGGCACAGATACGCAGTATTTT.

The V gene is TRBV4-3, the J gene TRBJ1-2; D call uncertain. From germline, CDR1 is LGHNA and CDR2 YSLEER. V was cut by 0 bases and J by 5 bases, with 4 bases left in between. The length of the CDR3 is 12 residues. DNA for the CDR3: TGCGCCAGCAGCCAAGAGGGGTATGGCTACACCTTC. This translates into CASSQEGYGYTF.

This rearrangement joins TRBV2 to TRBJ2-7; tentative D call: TRBD2 (6 bases). Looked up from germline, CDR1 is SNHLY and CDR2 is FYNNEI. The germline V and J ends were trimmed by 3 bases and 13 bases, with 16 bases remaining between them. There are 12 residues in the CDR3. The CDR3 here is CASSDDGGSHYF. DNA for the CDR3: TGTGCCAGCAGTGACGACGGGGGATCCCACTACTTC.

The chain links TRBV2 to TRBJ2-6; D may correspond to TRBD1 or TRBD2 (6 bases each). The CDR3 contains 16 residues. Germline CDR1 SNHLY, CDR2 FYNNEI. V shed 7 bases and J shed 0 bases, with 13 bases lying between them. Here the CDR3 reads CASTMEGGSGANVLTF. The CDR3 nucleotides read TGTGCCAGCACCATGGAGGGGGGCTCTGGGGCCAACGTCCTGACTTTC. The whole variable domain, remainder taken from reference TRBV2 and TRBJ2-6, is EPEVTQTPSHQVTQMGQEVILRCVPISNHLYFYWYRQILGQKVEFLVSFYNNEISEKSEIFDDQFSVERPDGSNFTLKIRSTKLEDSAMYFCASTMEGGSGANVLTFGAGSRLTVL.